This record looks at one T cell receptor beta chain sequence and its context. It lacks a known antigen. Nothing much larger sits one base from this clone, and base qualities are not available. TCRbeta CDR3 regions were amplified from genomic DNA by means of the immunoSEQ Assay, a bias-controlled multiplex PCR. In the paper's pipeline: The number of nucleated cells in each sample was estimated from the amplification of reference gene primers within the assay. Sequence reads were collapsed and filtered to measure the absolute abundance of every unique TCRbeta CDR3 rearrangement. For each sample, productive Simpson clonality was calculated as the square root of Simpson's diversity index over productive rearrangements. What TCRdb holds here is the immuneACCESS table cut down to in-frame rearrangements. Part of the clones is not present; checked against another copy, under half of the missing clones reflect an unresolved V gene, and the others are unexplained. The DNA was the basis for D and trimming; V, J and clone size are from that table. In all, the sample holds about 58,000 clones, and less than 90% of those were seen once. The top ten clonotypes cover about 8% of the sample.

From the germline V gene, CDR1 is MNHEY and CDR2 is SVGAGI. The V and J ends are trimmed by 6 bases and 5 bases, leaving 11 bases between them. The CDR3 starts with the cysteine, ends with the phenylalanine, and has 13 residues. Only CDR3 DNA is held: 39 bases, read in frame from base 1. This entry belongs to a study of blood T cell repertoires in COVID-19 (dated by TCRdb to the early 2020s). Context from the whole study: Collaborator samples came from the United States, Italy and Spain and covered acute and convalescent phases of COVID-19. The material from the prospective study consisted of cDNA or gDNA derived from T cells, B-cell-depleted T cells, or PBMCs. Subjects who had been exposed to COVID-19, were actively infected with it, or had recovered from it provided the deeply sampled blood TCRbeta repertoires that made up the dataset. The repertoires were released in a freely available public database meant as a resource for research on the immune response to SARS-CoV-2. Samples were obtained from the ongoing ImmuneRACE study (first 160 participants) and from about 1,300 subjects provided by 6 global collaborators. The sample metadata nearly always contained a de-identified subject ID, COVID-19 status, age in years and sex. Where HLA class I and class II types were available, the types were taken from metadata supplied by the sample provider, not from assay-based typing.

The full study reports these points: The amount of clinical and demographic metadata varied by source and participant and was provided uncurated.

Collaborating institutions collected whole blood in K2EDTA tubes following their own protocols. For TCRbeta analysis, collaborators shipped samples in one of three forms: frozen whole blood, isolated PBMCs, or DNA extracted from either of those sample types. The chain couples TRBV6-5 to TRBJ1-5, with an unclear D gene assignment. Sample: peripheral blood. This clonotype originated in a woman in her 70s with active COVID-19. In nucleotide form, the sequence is TGTGCCAGCAGGGCACAGAGGGATCAGCCCCAGCATTTT. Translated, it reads CASRAQRDQPQHF.